This T cell receptor beta chain was captured in a study of blood T cell repertoires in COVID-19. Study information: Spain, Italy and the United States supplied samples that represented acute and convalescent COVID-19. Sample material is recorded as cDNA or gDNA derived from T cells, B-cell-depleted T cells, or PBMCs.

Per the study methods: Quantification of nucleated cells was approximated via reference gene primer amplification. Data came from immunoSEQ multiplex PCR; TCRdb stores just in-frame clones and leaves some out. From that table come the V and J calls and clone size; the DNA was used to work out D and trimming. Of 59,000 or so clones in the sample, 70% to 75% were seen once. The CDR3 is 14 amino acids. The V gene lost 6 bases and the J gene lost 2 bases, with 11 bases spanning the gap. Germline CDR1 SQVTM, CDR2 ANQGSEA. The sample taken for sequencing was peripheral blood. The clonotype was recovered from a woman between 45 and 60 years old with active or convalescent COVID-19. The chain carries TRBV29-1 and TRBJ2-6; a weak D match, TRBD1 (6 bases). The CDR3 loop reads CSVVDSTGANVLTF. DNA for the CDR3: TGCAGCGTAGTGGACAGTACTGGGGCCAACGTCCTGACTTTC.